This TCR beta chain emerged from a study of tumor and adjacent non-tumor tissue in lung cancer. This clonotype was observed many times. V lost 8 bases and J 7 bases, leaving 23 bases between the germline ends. The CDR3 spans 15 residues. Germline CDR1 and CDR2: MDHEN and SYDVKM. Three rounds of nested PCR, following a modified ARM-PCR protocol, produced the TCRbeta library. TCRdb used MiXCR to reprocess the multiplex PCR reads, holding one entry per CDR3 protein. The profile shows more than 60,000 distinct CDR3 sequences, about three quarters of them singletons. This sample's RNA came from whole unsorted tissue.

The sequence derives from a woman in her 50s with non-small cell lung cancer. Sequencing was performed on lung tumor tissue. The rearrangement uses TRBV28 and TRBJ1-1, with D possibly matching TRBD1 (5 bases). CDR3 residues: CASLTQWGGAVEAFF. In DNA, the CDR3 is TGTGCCAGCCTCACTCAATGGGGGGGAGCGGTTGAAGCTTTCTTT.